This T cell receptor beta chain was sequenced during a study of cytomegalovirus exposure and HLA in healthy donors. Study-wide results and limits: More clonal expansion characterized HLA-associated TCR beta chains than equally common others in a later analysis. Previously analyzed data showed that most TCR beta V segments were productive at a frequency of about 90% or about 30%.

PCR involved 60 Vbeta and 13 Jbeta primers. Clones were read by immunoSEQ multiplex PCR, and TCRdb kept only the in-frame ones, dropping some. This sample has 150,000 to 200,000 clones, with around 90% found just once. The CDR3 runs to 17 residues. The germline CDR1 and CDR2 sequences are KGHSH and LQKENI. The ends lost 0 bases at V and 3 bases at J; junction bases unmatched: 7. On this clone itself: The antigen is undetermined.

Those who donated were healthy bone marrow donors. The study sampled nominally healthy donors, though unrecorded immune exposures were likely. Sequenced material: PBMCs. The chain joins TRBV18 to TRBJ2-3; 9 bases match TRBD2. This receptor was obtained from a boy younger than 10 in good health and CMV-seronegative. CDR3 loop: CASSPPGGRAGTDTQYF. The CDR3 coding sequence is TGTGCCAGCTCACCACCCGGCGGGAGGGCAGGTACAGATACGCAGTATTTT.